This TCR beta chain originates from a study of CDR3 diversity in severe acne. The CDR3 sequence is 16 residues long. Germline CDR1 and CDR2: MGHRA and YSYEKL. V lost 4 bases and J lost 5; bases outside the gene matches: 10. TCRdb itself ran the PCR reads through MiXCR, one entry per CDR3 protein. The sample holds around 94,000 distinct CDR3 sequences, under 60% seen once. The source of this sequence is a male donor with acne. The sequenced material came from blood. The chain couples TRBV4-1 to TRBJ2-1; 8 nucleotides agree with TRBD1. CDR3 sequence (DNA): TGCGCCAGCAGCCGTCGCTCCGGGACAGGAAACAATGAGCAGTTCTTC. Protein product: CASSRRSGTGNNEQFF.